This is a list of T cell receptor beta chains from one sample in a study of spatial heterogeneity in lung cancer. MiXCR, applied by TCRdb to the 5' RACE reads, yields one record per CDR3 protein. Of about 14,000 distinct CDR3 sequences listed, roughly 3.4% are singletons. Source: lung tumor tissue, taken at surgery. Every receptor here comes from a male donor with early-stage non-small cell lung cancer. Each CDR3 is given with its conserved first and last residue.

len,v_gene,j_gene,CDR3aa
14,TRBV12-3/TRBV12-4,TRBJ1-2,CASSLGVRGYGYTF
15,TRBV12-3/TRBV12-4,TRBJ2-2,CASRDREPNTGELFF
12,TRBV20-1,TRBJ1-1,CSANVADTEAFF
15,TRBV2,TRBJ1-6,CASSGSLQGSSPLHF
14,TRBV30,TRBJ1-1,CAWTLRNRNTEAFF
16,TRBV6-5,TRBJ2-3,CASRPPLGGGTDTQYF
12,TRBV10-2,TRBJ1-3,CASSEEGYTIYF
15,TRBV5-1,TRBJ1-1,CASSLGGAGGTEAFF
13,TRBV20-1,TRBJ2-3,CSARSDTHNTQYF
14,TRBV20-1,TRBJ1-1,CSARGAGQGTEAFF
17,TRBV20-1,TRBJ2-3,CSARGTVGGICADTQYF
11,TRBV7-2,TRBJ1-1,CASSLGPSTFF
14,TRBV29-1,TRBJ2-2,CSAGLAGGDGELFF
16,TRBV14,TRBJ2-3,CASSQGSLAFTDTQYF
15,TRBV19,TRBJ2-2,CASRRDGLNTGELFF
13,TRBV6-6,TRBJ1-5,CASRQGSNQPQHF
14,TRBV20-1,TRBJ2-2,CSATYAGGPGELFF
15,TRBV5-1,TRBJ2-2,CASSQSWGNTGELFF
14,TRBV7-9,TRBJ1-2,CASSPGTELRGYTF
15,TRBV5-1,TRBJ1-1,CASSPGQFRNTEAFF
18,TRBV12-5,TRBJ2-5,CASGLVQDGRGTEETQYF
16,TRBV20-1,TRBJ2-3,CSARGVSQTGADTQYF
11,TRBV2,TRBJ2-7,CASLMPYEQYF
16,TRBV9,TRBJ2-1,CASSSLGTGTVGEQFF
18,TRBV7-2,TRBJ2-1,CASSLPTRLAGLGHEQFF
13,TRBV5-4,TRBJ2-3,CASSFQGADTQYF
15,TRBV6-6,TRBJ2-2,CASSYTGGRTGELFF
17,TRBV6-5,TRBJ2-7,CASSPRFRAGGPYEQYF
14,TRBV20-1,TRBJ1-1,CSARPPARNTEAFF
14,TRBV6-6,TRBJ2-3,CASRATGLGNTQYF
17,TRBV6-6,TRBJ1-1,CASGNLFDSSVNTEAFF
15,TRBV19,TRBJ2-1,CASTALAGVLDEQFF
12,TRBV11-3,TRBJ2-1,CASSGWDNEQFF
10,TRBV2,TRBJ1-2,CDSSVGQLSF
15,TRBV7-2,TRBJ2-3,CASSSQLISGDTQYF
16,TRBV7-2,TRBJ2-6,CASRGQYISGANVLTF
13,TRBV6-5,TRBJ2-2,CASSSQGPSELFF
14,TRBV29-1,TRBJ1-1,CSVERQNVWTEAFF
11,TRBV25-1,TRBJ1-2,CASRGNYGYTF
16,TRBV2,TRBJ1-2,CASSELGTGNNYGYTF
16,TRBV12-1,TRBJ1-6,CASSLGRSSYNSPLHF
15,TRBV20-1,TRBJ1-5,CSAIPGTGVNQPQHF
15,TRBV5-1,TRBJ2-3,CASSLVWTTGDTQYF
16,TRBV5-1,TRBJ2-2,CASSLAQREGTGELFF
16,TRBV4-3,TRBJ1-6,CASSQDTPGTNSPLHF
13,TRBV20-1,TRBJ1-2,CSAVPRDSYGYTF
14,TRBV3-1,TRBJ1-2,CASSQNGWWDGDTF